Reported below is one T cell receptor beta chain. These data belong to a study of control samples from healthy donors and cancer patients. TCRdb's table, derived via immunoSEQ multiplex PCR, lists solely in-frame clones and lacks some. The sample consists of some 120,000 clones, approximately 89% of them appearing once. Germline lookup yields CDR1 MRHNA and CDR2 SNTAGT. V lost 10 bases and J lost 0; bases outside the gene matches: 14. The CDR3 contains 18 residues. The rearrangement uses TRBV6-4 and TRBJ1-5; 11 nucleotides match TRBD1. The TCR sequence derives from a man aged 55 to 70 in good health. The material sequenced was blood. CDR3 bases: TGTGCCACCCCAGGCCCTGGACAGGGGGCGATTAGCAATCAGCCCCAGCATTTT. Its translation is CATPGPGQGAISNQPQHF.